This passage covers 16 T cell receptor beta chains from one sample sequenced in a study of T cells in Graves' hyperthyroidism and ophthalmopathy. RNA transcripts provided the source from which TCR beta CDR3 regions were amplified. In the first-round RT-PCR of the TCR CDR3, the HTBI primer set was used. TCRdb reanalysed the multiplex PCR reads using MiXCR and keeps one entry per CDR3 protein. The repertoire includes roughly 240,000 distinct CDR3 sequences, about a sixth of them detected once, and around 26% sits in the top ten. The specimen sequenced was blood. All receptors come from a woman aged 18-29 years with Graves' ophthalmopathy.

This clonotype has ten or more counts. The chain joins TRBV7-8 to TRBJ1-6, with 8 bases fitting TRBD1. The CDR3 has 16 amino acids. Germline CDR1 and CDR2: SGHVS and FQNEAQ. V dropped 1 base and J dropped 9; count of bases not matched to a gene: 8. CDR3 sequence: CASSLESGRGLSPLHF. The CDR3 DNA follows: TGTGCCAGCAGCTTAGAAAGCGGCAGGGGGCTTTCACCCCTCCACTTT.

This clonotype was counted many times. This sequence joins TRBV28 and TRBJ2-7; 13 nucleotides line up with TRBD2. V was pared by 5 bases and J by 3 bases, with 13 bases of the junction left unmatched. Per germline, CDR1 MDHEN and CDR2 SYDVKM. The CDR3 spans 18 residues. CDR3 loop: CASSPNHRLAGGSYEQYF. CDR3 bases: TGTGCCAGCAGTCCAAACCATCGACTAGCGGGAGGTAGCTACGAGCAGTACTTC. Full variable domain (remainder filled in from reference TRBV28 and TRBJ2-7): DVKVTQSSRYLVKRTGEKVFLECVQDMDHENMFWYRQDPGLGLRLIYFSYDVKMKEKGDIPEGYSVSREKKERFSLILESASTNQTSMYLCASSPNHRLAGGSYEQYFGPGTRLTVT.

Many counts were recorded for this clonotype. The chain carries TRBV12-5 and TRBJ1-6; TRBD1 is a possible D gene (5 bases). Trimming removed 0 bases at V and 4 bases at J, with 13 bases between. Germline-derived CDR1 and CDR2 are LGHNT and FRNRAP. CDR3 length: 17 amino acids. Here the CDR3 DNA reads TGTGCTAGTGGTTTGGTACAAGGGGACTGGTATAATTCACCCCTCCACTTT. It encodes CASGLVQGDWYNSPLHF.

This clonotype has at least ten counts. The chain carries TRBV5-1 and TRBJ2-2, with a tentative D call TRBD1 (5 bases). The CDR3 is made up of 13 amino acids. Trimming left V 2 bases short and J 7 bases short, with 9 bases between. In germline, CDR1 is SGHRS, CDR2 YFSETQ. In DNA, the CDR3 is TGCGCCAGCAGCTTCAGGGATGACGGGGAGCTGTTTTTT. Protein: CASSFRDDGELFF.

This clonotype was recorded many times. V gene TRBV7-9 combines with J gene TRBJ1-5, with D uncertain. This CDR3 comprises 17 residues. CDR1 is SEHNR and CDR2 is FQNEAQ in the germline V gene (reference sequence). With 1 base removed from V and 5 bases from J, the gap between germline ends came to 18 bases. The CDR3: CASSLVGSRGLYQPQHF. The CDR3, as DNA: TGTGCCAGCAGCTTAGTCGGGTCGAGAGGGCTTTATCAGCCCCAGCATTTT.

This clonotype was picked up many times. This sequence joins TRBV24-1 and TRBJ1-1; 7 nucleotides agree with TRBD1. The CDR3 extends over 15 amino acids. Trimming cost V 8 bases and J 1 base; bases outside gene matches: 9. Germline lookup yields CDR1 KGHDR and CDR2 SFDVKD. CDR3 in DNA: TGTGCCACCAAAGATAGGGGGCCCGAGAACACTGAAGCTTTCTTT. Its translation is CATKDRGPENTEAFF.

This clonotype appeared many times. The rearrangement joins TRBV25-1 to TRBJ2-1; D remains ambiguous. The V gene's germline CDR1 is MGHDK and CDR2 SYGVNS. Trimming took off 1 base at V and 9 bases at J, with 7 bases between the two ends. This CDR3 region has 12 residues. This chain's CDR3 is CASSEWSGEQFF. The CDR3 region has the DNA TGTGCCAGCAGTGAATGGTCGGGTGAGCAGTTCTTC.

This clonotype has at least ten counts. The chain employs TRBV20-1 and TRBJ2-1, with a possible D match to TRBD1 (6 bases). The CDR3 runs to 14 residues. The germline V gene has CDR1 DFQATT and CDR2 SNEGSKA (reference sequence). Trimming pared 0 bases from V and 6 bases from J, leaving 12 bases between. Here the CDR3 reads CSARDRQGFNEQFF. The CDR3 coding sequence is TGCAGTGCTAGAGATCGTCAGGGGTTCAATGAGCAGTTCTTC.

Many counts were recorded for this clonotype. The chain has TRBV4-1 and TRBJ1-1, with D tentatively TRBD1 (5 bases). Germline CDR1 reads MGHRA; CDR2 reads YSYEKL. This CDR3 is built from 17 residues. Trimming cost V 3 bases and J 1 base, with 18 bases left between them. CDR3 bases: TGCGCCAGCAGCCACATCCCTTGGGGCGGGTCGAACACTGAAGCTTTCTTT. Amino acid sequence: CASSHIPWGGSNTEAFF.

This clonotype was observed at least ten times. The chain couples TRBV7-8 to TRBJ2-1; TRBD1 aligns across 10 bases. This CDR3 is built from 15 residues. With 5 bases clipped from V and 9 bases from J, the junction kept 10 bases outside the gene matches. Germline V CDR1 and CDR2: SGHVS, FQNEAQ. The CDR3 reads CASSITGTGVIEQFF. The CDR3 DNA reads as TGTGCCAGCAGCATTACCGGGACAGGGGTCATTGAGCAGTTCTTC.

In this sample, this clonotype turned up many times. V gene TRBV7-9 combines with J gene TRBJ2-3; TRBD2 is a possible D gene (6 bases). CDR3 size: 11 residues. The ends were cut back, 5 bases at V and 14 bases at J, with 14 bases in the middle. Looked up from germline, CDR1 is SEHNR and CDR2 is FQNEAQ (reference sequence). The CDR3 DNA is TGTGCCAGCAGCACCGGGACTCCCCGGTATTTT. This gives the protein CASSTGTPRYF.

Written as DNA, the CDR3 is TGTGCCAGCAGTGTTAGGACTAGCGGGGGGGACGAGCAGTACTTC. Its protein is CASSVRTSGGDEQYF. This sequence joins TRBV6-1 and TRBJ2-7, with 15 nucleotides matching TRBD2. CDR1 and CDR2 (germline): MNHNS, SASEGT. The CDR3 covers 15 residues. V dropped 4 bases and J dropped 5; count of bases not matched to a gene: 3.

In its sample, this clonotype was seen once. CDR3 DNA sequence: TGTGCCGGGCTAGCGGGGGACACCGGGGAGCTGTTTTTT. It yields the protein CAGLAGDTGELFF. The gene calls are TRBV19 and TRBJ2-2, with 10 bases aligning to TRBD2. The germline V gene has CDR1 LNHDA and CDR2 SQIVND (reference sequence). The CDR3 sequence is 13 residues long. With V trimmed by 11 bases and J by 3 bases, 3 bases remained unmatched.

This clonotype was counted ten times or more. The CDR3 is CASSVADSGDNYGYTF. CDR3 sequence (DNA): TGTGCCAGCAGCGTAGCTGATTCAGGGGACAACTATGGCTACACCTTC. The chain couples TRBV9 to TRBJ1-2, with a weak D call TRBD1 (6 bases). This CDR3 is 16 amino acids long. CDR1 and CDR2 (germline): SGDLS, YYNGEE. V was clipped by 0 bases and J by 2 bases, with 14 bases between them.

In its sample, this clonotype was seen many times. The CDR3 coding sequence is TGTGCCAGCAGACTACAGGGGGACAATCAGCCCCAGCATTTT. Amino acid sequence: CASRLQGDNQPQHF. The chain couples TRBV27 to TRBJ1-5, with TRBD1 identical over 8 bases. Germline-derived CDR1 and CDR2 are MNHEY and SMNVEV (reference sequence). This CDR3 comprises 14 residues. After removal of 6 bases from V and 3 bases from J, the junction contained 4 bases not matched to a gene.

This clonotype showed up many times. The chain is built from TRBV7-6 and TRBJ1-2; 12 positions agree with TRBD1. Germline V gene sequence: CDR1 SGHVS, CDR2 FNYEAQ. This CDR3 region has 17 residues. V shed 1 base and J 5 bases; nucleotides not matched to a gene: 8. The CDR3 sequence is CASSLDPGTGGVYGYTF. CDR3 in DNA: TGTGCCAGCAGCTTAGACCCCGGGACAGGGGGCGTATATGGCTACACCTTC.